The 24 T cell receptor beta chains below come from one sample, sequenced in a study of T cells in Graves' hyperthyroidism and ophthalmopathy. The TCR beta CDR3 regions underwent amplification using RNA transcripts as the source. The HTBI primer set drove a first-round RT-PCR of the TCR CDR3. TCRdb reprocessed the multiplex PCR reads via MiXCR and lists one record per CDR3 protein. The table has fewer than 500,000 distinct CDR3 sequences, more than 12% seen once. The sequenced sample was blood. The receptors originated from a woman in her twenties or thirties with Graves' ophthalmopathy.

There are a few counts of this clonotype. The junction departs from the called germline gene at one end, perhaps through a read error. This chain links TRBV24-1 with TRBJ1-1; no firm D call. Germline CDR1 reads KGHDR; CDR2 reads SFDVKD. The CDR3 runs 13 residues. The CDR3 DNA is TGTGCCACCGCTGCCCGGCAGAACACTGAAGCTCTCTTT. Encoded protein: CATAARQNTEALF.

At least ten counts were recorded for this clonotype. V gene TRBV11-2 combines with J gene TRBJ2-3, with a tentative D call TRBD2 (6 bases). Trimming took off 3 bases at V and 3 bases at J, with 13 bases between the two ends. Germline lookup yields CDR1 SGHAT and CDR2 FQNNGV. CDR3 length: 15 amino acids. The CDR3 nucleotides are TGTGCCAGCAGCTTCATCCGGGGGTGGACAGATACGCAGTATTTT. It translates to CASSFIRGWTDTQYF.

This clonotype was detected ten times or more. This rearrangement joins TRBV5-5 to TRBJ1-1; D uncertain. Trimming shortened V by 4 bases and J by 1 base, and 11 bases separated the two germline ends. The germline V gene encodes CDR1 SGHKS and CDR2 YYEKEE (reference sequence). This CDR3 comprises 14 residues. CDR3 sequence: CASSRYTGNTEAFF. The CDR3 DNA is TGTGCCAGCAGCCGGTACACCGGGAACACTGAAGCTTTCTTT. Drawing the rest from reference TRBV5-5 and TRBJ1-1, the complete variable domain is DAGVTQSPTHLIKTRGQQVTLRCSPISGHKSVSWYQQVLGQGPQFIFQYYEKEERGRGNFPDRFSARQFPNYSSELNVNALLLGDSALYLCASSRYTGNTEAFFGQGTRLTVV.

Turning to this clonotype: Since a much larger clone is just one base distant, this may be a read error. CDR3 in amino acids: CATSGPGFSSPYEQYF. CDR3 bases: TGTGCCACCTCCGGTCCAGGGTTTTCGAGCCCCTACGAGCAGTACTTC. The gene calls are TRBV11-3 and TRBJ2-7; the D gene is possibly TRBD1 (5 bases). Germline CDR1 and CDR2: SGHNT and YENEEA. CDR3 length: 16 amino acids. Trimming took off 10 bases at V and 2 bases at J, with 24 bases between the two ends.

This clonotype was seen many times. The genes are TRBV27 and TRBJ1-1; unclear D gene. In germline, CDR1 is MNHEY, CDR2 SMNVEV (reference sequence). The V end lost 6 bases, the J end lost 1 base, and 9 bases lay between the germline ends. The CDR3 consists of 13 residues. This CDR3 is CASRSIRNTEAFF. The DNA of the CDR3 is TGTGCCAGCAGAAGCATACGGAACACTGAAGCTTTCTTT.

This clonotype has only one observation. The rearrangement joins TRBV6-2 or TRBV6-3 to TRBJ1-2; tentative D call: TRBD1 (5 bases). Trimming removed 8 bases at V and 7 bases at J, with 11 bases between. Per the germline V gene, CDR1 is MNHEY and CDR2 is SVGEGT. The CDR3 is 11 amino acids. The CDR3, as DNA: TGTGCCAGCGGCAGGGATGCTGGCTACACCTTC. This encodes CASGRDAGYTF.

The chain is built from TRBV11-2 and TRBJ1-1, with D possibly being TRBD1 (6 bases). Deletions cut 6 bases from V and 0 bases from J, with 23 bases between. Germline V gene sequence: CDR1 SGHAT, CDR2 FQNNGV. The CDR3 has 18 residues. CDR3: CASRKMRKQGWLNTEAFF. Written as DNA, the CDR3 is TGTGCCAGCAGAAAGATGAGGAAACAGGGATGGTTGAACACTGAAGCTTTCTTT.

The chain employs TRBV19 and TRBJ2-7; 11 bases agree with TRBD2. Germline V gives CDR1 LNHDA, CDR2 SQIVND (reference sequence). This CDR3 region has 14 residues. V lost 5 bases, J lost 4 bases, and 4 bases stayed unmatched. CDR3 DNA sequence: TGTGCCAGTAGTTCCTCTAGCGGGGGGTACGAGCAGTACTTC. It is translated as CASSSSSGGYEQYF.

This clonotype was counted many times. The CDR3 region is CASTQGSGEQYF. Written as DNA, the CDR3 is TGTGCCAGCACCCAGGGTTCTGGAGAGCAGTACTTC. The genes are TRBV12-3 or TRBV12-4 and TRBJ2-7, with D maybe TRBD1 (5 bases). This CDR3 is built from 12 residues. With 7 bases removed from V and 7 bases from J, the gap between germline ends came to 14 bases.

This clonotype was found many times. The V gene is TRBV10-2, the J gene TRBJ2-5; TRBD2 matches 9 bases. The ends lost 7 bases at V and 1 base at J; junction bases unmatched: 4. The CDR3 loop spans 14 amino acids. Germline assignment: CDR1 WSHSY and CDR2 SAAADI. CDR3 loop: CASKAGGRQETQYF. For the CDR3, the DNA is TGCGCCAGCAAAGCGGGGGGACGCCAAGAGACCCAGTACTTC.

This clonotype was found a few times. This clone may be a read error of a much larger clone one base away. The rearrangement joins TRBV2 to TRBJ2-1, with D possibly matching TRBD2 (5 bases). The germline gives CDR1 SNHLY, CDR2 FYNNEI. CDR3 length: 18 amino acids. CDR3: CASSEASSMELIWNGQFF. The CDR3 coding sequence is TGTGCCAGCAGTGAAGCATCTAGCATGGAACTCATTTGGAATGGGCAGTTCTTC.

The rearrangement uses TRBV20-1 and TRBJ2-1, with TRBD2 identical over 12 bases. Germline V gene sequence: CDR1 DFQATT, CDR2 SNEGSKA (reference sequence). The CDR3 totals 15 residues. After removal of 0 bases from V and 10 bases from J, the junction contained 7 bases not matched to a gene. The CDR3 nucleotides read TGCAGTGCTAGAGATTCGGCTAGCGGGGGGGAGGAGCAGTTCTTC. Translation: CSARDSASGGEEQFF.

This chain joins TRBV15 and TRBJ2-1; either TRBD1 or TRBD2 may fit D (5 bases each). Trimming took off 0 bases at V and 9 bases at J, with 21 bases between the two ends. Germline V gene lookup returns CDR1 LNHNV and CDR2 YYDKDF (reference sequence). The CDR3 has 17 amino acids. The chain's CDR3 is CATSRDKGTGPGSEQFF. CDR3 nucleotide sequence: TGTGCCACCAGCAGAGATAAGGGCACGGGGCCGGGGAGTGAGCAGTTCTTC.

The CDR3 loop is CASSENREKLFF. CDR3 sequence (DNA): TGTGCCAGCAGCGAAAACAGAGAAAAACTGTTTTTT. V and J are TRBV11-1 and TRBJ1-4; unclear D gene. V shed 5 bases and J shed 8 bases, with 9 bases lying between them. Germline loops: CDR1 SGHAT, CDR2 FQDESV (reference sequence). The CDR3 is made up of 12 amino acids.

The sample holds many counts of this clonotype. The rearrangement joins TRBV20-1 to TRBJ2-5; D is unresolved. The CDR3 loop spans 16 amino acids. The ends were cut back, 3 bases at V and 2 bases at J, with 19 bases in the middle. Germline assignment: CDR1 DFQATT and CDR2 SNEGSKA (reference sequence). Here the CDR3 reads CSASPPFWVGQETQYF. The CDR3 DNA follows: TGCAGTGCTAGCCCCCCTTTTTGGGTGGGGCAAGAGACCCAGTACTTC.

This clonotype was seen at least ten times. The chain is built from TRBV2 and TRBJ1-5, with TRBD1 as a possible D gene (5 bases). CDR1 is SNHLY and CDR2 is FYNNEI in the germline V gene. V was pared by 6 bases and J by 0 bases, with 12 bases between. There are 15 residues in the CDR3. In nucleotides, the CDR3 is TGTGCCAGCAGGCCGACAGTCCATAGCAATCAGCCCCAGCATTTT. Residues: CASRPTVHSNQPQHF.

At least ten counts were recorded for this clonotype. The chain carries TRBV7-2 and TRBJ1-4, with D perhaps TRBD1 (6 bases). This CDR3 contains 16 residues. Per the germline V gene, CDR1 is SGHTA and CDR2 is FQGNSA. V lost 0 bases and J 8 bases, leaving 16 bases between the germline ends. Here the CDR3 reads CASSLAVGGVGEKLFF. The CDR3 DNA is TGTGCCAGCAGCTTAGCGGTGGGGGGCGTCGGAGAAAAACTGTTTTTT.

This clonotype was counted ten times or more. The chain employs TRBV27 and TRBJ2-5; 10 nucleotides line up with TRBD2. CDR1 is MNHEY, CDR2 SMNVEV, per germline (reference sequence). The CDR3 length is 18 residues. The ends lost 4 bases at V and 1 base at J; junction bases unmatched: 12. CDR3 residues: CASSSNRVLAGIQETQYF. The CDR3 DNA is TGTGCCAGCAGTTCAAACAGGGTACTAGCGGGGATCCAAGAGACCCAGTACTTC.

This clonotype has a count of ten or more. V and J are TRBV20-1 and TRBJ1-1; D gene uncertain. V lost 3 bases and J lost 3, with 14 bases in between. Germline CDR1 reads DFQATT; CDR2 reads SNEGSKA (reference sequence). The CDR3 sequence is 14 residues long. In DNA form, the CDR3 reads TGCAGTGCTAGGTCGATCGAAGGCTACACTGAAGCTTTCTTT. Translation: CSARSIEGYTEAFF.

This clonotype was counted ten times or more. This chain connects TRBV20-1 to TRBJ1-4; D remains ambiguous. Germline values: CDR1 DFQATT, CDR2 SNEGSKA (reference sequence). The CDR3 contains 18 residues. V was cut by 4 bases and J by 8 bases, with 29 bases left in between. CDR3 sequence: CSAIGDGESLWVAEKLFF. Here the CDR3 DNA reads TGCAGTGCTATCGGCGATGGAGAATCTCTTTGGGTGGCAGAAAAACTGTTTTTT.

This clonotype was seen at least ten times. V and J are TRBV27 and TRBJ2-5, with D unresolved. Germline lookup yields CDR1 MNHEY and CDR2 SMNVEV (reference sequence). The CDR3 extends over 13 amino acids. The ends were cut back, 3 bases at V and 2 bases at J, with 7 bases in the middle. CDR3 protein: CASSFGPQETQYF. CDR3 sequence (DNA): TGTGCCAGCAGTTTTGGGCCACAAGAGACCCAGTACTTC.

This clonotype was picked up many times. This chain links TRBV6-1 with TRBJ1-1; tentative D call: TRBD1 (6 bases). Trimming cost V 7 bases and J 4 bases, with 19 bases left between them. CDR1 and CDR2 from the germline V gene are MNHNS and SASEGT. The CDR3 covers 15 residues. The CDR3 sequence: CASINGGAQGTEAFF. As DNA, the CDR3 is TGTGCCAGCATCAACGGGGGGGCGCAGGGCACTGAAGCTTTCTTT.

This clonotype has ten or more counts. The chain recombines TRBV12-3 or TRBV12-4 with TRBJ1-6; 9 bases match TRBD1. Trimming at V came to 5 bases and at J to 7 bases, leaving 6 bases not matched to a gene. The CDR3 is 15 residues long. This chain's CDR3 is CASSPGDRVNSPLHF. The CDR3, as DNA: TGTGCCAGCAGTCCTGGGGACAGGGTCAATTCACCCCTCCACTTT.

The chain is built from TRBV6-5 and TRBJ1-1; tentatively, D is TRBD1 (6 bases). V was shortened by 0 bases and J by 4 bases, with 12 bases between the two germline ends. The CDR3 has 15 amino acids. CDR1 and CDR2 from the germline V gene are MNHEY and SVGAGI. The CDR3 region is CASSYSSRGATEAFF. The CDR3 DNA is TGTGCCAGCAGTTACTCGAGTAGGGGGGCCACTGAAGCTTTCTTT.